This T cell receptor (beta chain) emerged from a study of cytomegalovirus exposure and HLA in healthy donors. General study results and limits: Common viral pathogens were later found to be apparently linked to several of the most significant clusters. Using the classifier, cytomegalovirus status was reportedly diagnosed with high specificity and sensitivity. It was taken for granted in presence/absence analyses that sequencing depth across donors was roughly uniform.

Worth noting for this clone: No antigen is known for it.

After removal of 3 bases from V and 0 bases from J, the junction contained 3 bases not matched to a gene. In germline, CDR1 is SGHTA, CDR2 FQGTGA. This CDR3 has 15 amino acids. The PCR made use of 60 Vbeta and 13 Jbeta primers. TCRdb keeps only in-frame clones here, not all; method: immunoSEQ multiplex PCR. The sample consists of some 180,000 clones, about four fifths of them appearing once. The chain is built from TRBV7-3 and TRBJ2-3; TRBD2 agrees at 7 bases. The sample consisted of PBMCs. This sequence originates from a woman aged 25 to 39 in good health and CMV-seronegative. DNA of the CDR3: TGTGCCAGCAGCTTTCTAGCGGAGAGCACAGATACGCAGTATTTT. It is translated as CASSFLAESTDTQYF.